This entry lists 5 T cell receptor beta chains sequenced from one sample in a study of T cells in Graves' hyperthyroidism and ophthalmopathy. The CDR3 regions of TCR beta were amplified from RNA transcripts. An initial round of RT-PCR targeting the TCR CDR3 relied on the HTBI primer set. A single record per CDR3 protein comes from TCRdb applying MiXCR to the multiplex PCR reads. The table has fewer than 750,000 distinct CDR3 sequences, more than 12% seen once. Sequencing input: blood. These receptors all come from a woman aged 45-60 years with Graves' ophthalmopathy.

This clonotype appeared a few times. The chain carries TRBV19 and TRBJ1-5; D is ambiguous. Germline V gives CDR1 LNHDA, CDR2 SQIVND (reference sequence). Trimming took off 3 bases at V and 2 bases at J, with 5 bases between the two ends. The CDR3 is 13 residues long. CDR3 in amino acids: CASSIPGNQPQHF. Here the CDR3 DNA reads TGTGCCAGTAGTATCCCCGGCAATCAGCCCCAGCATTTT.

This clonotype was detected a few times. The CDR3 region is CASSWGLAKAYEQYF. DNA of the CDR3: TGTGCCAGCAGCTGGGGACTAGCGAAAGCCTACGAGCAGTACTTC. V gene TRBV7-2 combines with J gene TRBJ2-7; 10 positions agree with TRBD2. The germline V gene encodes CDR1 SGHTA and CDR2 FQGNSA. V shed 4 bases and J 2 bases; nucleotides not matched to a gene: 5. This CDR3 contains 15 residues.

This clonotype appeared once. The genes are TRBV25-1 and TRBJ1-3; D gene ambiguous. Germline V gives CDR1 MGHDK, CDR2 SYGVNS. The CDR3 extends over 13 amino acids. The V end was cut by 1 base, the J end by 4 bases, with 5 bases between. Here the CDR3 reads CASSELIGNTIYF. The CDR3 bases are TGTGCCAGCAGTGAATTAATAGGAAACACCATATATTTT. The variable domain in full, with the rest retrieved from reference TRBV25-1 and TRBJ1-3, is EADIYQTPRYLVIGTGKKITLECSQTMGHDKMYWYQQDPGMELHLIHYSYGVNSTEKGDLSSESTVSRIRTEHFPLTLESARPSHTSQYLCASSELIGNTIYFGEGSWLTVV.

This clonotype was detected ten times or more. This sequence joins TRBV2 and TRBJ1-1, with D perhaps matching TRBD1 (5 bases). Germline CDR1 and CDR2: SNHLY and FYNNEI. Trimming shortened V by 5 bases and J by 7 bases, and 20 bases separated the two germline ends. This CDR3 is built from 15 residues. The CDR3: CASSKEQTTGVEAFF. The CDR3 nucleotides are TGTGCCAGCAGTAAAGAGCAGACAACGGGGGTTGAAGCTTTCTTT.

The V call is TRBV2, the J call TRBJ2-5; a weak D match, TRBD2 (5 bases). V lost 10 bases and J lost 5, with 11 bases in between. The CDR3 covers 11 residues. CDR1 and CDR2 from the germline V gene are SNHLY and FYNNEI. CDR3 protein: CATQSGETQYF. The CDR3 DNA reads TGTGCCACCCAGTCGGGGGAGACCCAGTACTTC.